The clone carrying this TCR beta chain was picked up many times. What it binds is not known. This sample was taken from a study of T cells in Graves' hyperthyroidism and ophthalmopathy. Findings and limits, study-wide: Most clonotypes expanded in the thyroid (above 0.001) were also present in blood.

It was RNA transcripts that yielded the amplified TCR beta CDR3 regions. HTBI primers drove first-round RT-PCR of the TCR CDR3. A single record per CDR3 protein comes from TCRdb applying MiXCR to the multiplex PCR reads. The sample consists of about 500,000 distinct CDR3 sequences, under 15% of them appearing once. The CDR3 covers 14 residues. CDR1 is SGHTA, CDR2 FQGTGA, per germline. V trimming: 5 bases; J trimming: 5 bases; junction bases outside the gene matches: 4. This sequence joins TRBV7-3 and TRBJ2-2; 8 nucleotides agree with TRBD2. The clonotype comes from a woman aged 18 to 35 with Graves' hyperthyroidism. The sequencing input was blood. CDR3 in amino acids: CASSQAGATGELFF. The CDR3, as DNA: TGTGCCAGCAGCCAAGCGGGAGCAACCGGGGAGCTGTTTTTT. The full variable domain, its missing parts supplied by reference TRBV7-3 and TRBJ2-2, is GAGVSQTPSNKVTEKGKYVELRCDPISGHTALYWYRQSLGQGPEFLIYFQGTGAADDSGLPNDRFFAVRPEGSVSTLKIQRTERGDSAVYLCASSQAGATGELFFGEGSRLTVL.